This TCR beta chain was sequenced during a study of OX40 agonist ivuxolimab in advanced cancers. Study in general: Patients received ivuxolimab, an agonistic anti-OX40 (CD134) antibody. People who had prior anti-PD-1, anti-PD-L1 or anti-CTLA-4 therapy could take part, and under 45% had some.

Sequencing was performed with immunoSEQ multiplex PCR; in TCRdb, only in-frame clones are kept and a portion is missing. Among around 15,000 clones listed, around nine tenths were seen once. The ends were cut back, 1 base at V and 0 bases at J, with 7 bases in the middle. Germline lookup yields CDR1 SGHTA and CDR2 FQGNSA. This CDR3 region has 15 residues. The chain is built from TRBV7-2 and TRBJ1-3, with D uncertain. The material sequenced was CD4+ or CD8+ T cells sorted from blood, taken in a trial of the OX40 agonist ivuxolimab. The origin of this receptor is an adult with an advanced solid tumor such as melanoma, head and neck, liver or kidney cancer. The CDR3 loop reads CASSLGSSSGNTIYF. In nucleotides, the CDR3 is TGTGCCAGCAGCTTAGGGTCCTCCTCTGGAAACACCATATATTTT.